The 11 T cell receptor beta chains given below trace back to one sample, sequenced in a study of T cell clonality in common variable immunodeficiency. Some clones are missing from TCRdb's copy, which holds only in-frame ones; the method was immunoSEQ multiplex PCR. This sample has tens of thousands of clones, each found more than once. The sample taken for sequencing was peripheral blood mononuclear cells. These receptors were taken from a person aged 18-69 years in good health.

In its sample, this clone was seen many times. The read stops 3 residues short of the end of the CDR3; the missing end is completed from the germline J gene. The chain has TRBV7-1 and TRBJ2-5; 10 nucleotides match TRBD1. TRBV7-1 is known as an ORF, though its function is uncertain. This CDR3 is built from 19 residues. Trimming cost V 2 bases and J 5 bases; bases outside gene matches: 17. The CDR3 spells CASSSRYRDRGSFGETQYF. The sequenced part of the CDR3 DNA is TGTGCCAGCAGCTCACGATATCGGGACAGGGGAAGTTTCGGGGAGACC.

This clone was picked up many times. The CDR3 end is not reached by the read, which stops 3 residues before it; the germline J gene fills it in. This chain joins TRBV24-1 and TRBJ2-3; 9 bases align to TRBD2. Germline trimming cut 4 bases from V and 2 bases from J; bases unmatched to any gene: 6. This CDR3 spans 16 amino acids. The V gene's germline CDR1 is KGHDR and CDR2 SFDVKD. This CDR3 is CATSDPRLAVTDTQYF. Partial CDR3 DNA: TGTGCCACCAGTGACCCACGACTAGCGGTCACAGATACG.

Comment on this clone: The read terminates 3 residues ahead of where the CDR3 ends, so the germline J gene completes it. The chain combines TRBV7-9 with TRBJ2-7; 8 nucleotides line up with TRBD2. Per the germline V gene, CDR1 is SEHNR and CDR2 is FQNEAQ (reference sequence). This CDR3 has 15 amino acids. Trimming took 5 bases from V and 0 from J; bases not matched to a gene: 6. CDR3 amino acids: CASSPPGGASYEQYF. CDR3 DNA (partial): TGTGCCAGCAGCCCCCCCGGGGGGGCCTCCTACGAG.

This clone was found many times. Coverage ceases 3 residues before the CDR3 finishes, and the germline J gene fills in the end. This chain links TRBV30 with TRBJ2-5; 12 positions match TRBD2. The junction had 14 bases not matched to a gene; V was cut back by 1 base and J by 5 bases. The CDR3 runs 18 residues. Germline V gene data show CDR1 as GTSNPN and CDR2 as SVGIG (reference sequence). The CDR3: CAWSAAILAGGPRETQYF. CDR3 bases read: TGTGCCTGGAGTGCCGCAATCCTAGCGGGAGGGCCAAGGGAGACC.

In its sample, this clone was seen many times. From the germline J gene comes the end of the CDR3, since the read stops 3 residues before it. V and J are TRBV10-3 and TRBJ1-5, with D possibly TRBD1 on 6 matching bases. The CDR3 loop spans 15 amino acids. CDR1 ENHRY and CDR2 SYGVKD come from the germline V gene. The V end lost 3 bases, the J end lost 0 bases, and 9 bases lay between the germline ends. The CDR3 bases that were read are TGTGCCATCAGTGAAGGGGGTGGTAGCAATCAGCCC. This gives the protein CAISEGGGSNQP. The whole CDR3 protein is CAISEGGGSNQPQHF.

This clone was counted many times. The read is 3 residues too short to cover the CDR3 end, so that end is filled in from the germline J gene. This chain connects TRBV7-6 to TRBJ1-4; possibly TRBD1 for D (6 bases). The CDR3 loop spans 16 amino acids. The germline gives CDR1 SGHVS, CDR2 FNYEAQ. Trimming took 6 bases from V and 0 from J, leaving 14 bases between them. The DNA read from the CDR3 is TGTGCCAGCAGTTCTGGACAGACATCAACTAATGAAAAA. Encoded protein: CASSSGQTSTNEK. The full CDR3 protein is CASSSGQTSTNEKLFF.

This clone was seen many times. CDR3 DNA (partial): TGCAGTGCTAGAGGACTAGCGGGAGCGTGGGAGACC. Translation gives CSARGLAGAWET. The full CDR3 protein reads CSARGLAGAWETQYF. The chain carries TRBV20-1 and TRBJ2-5; 12 bases fit TRBD2. The DNA ends 3 residues before the CDR3 does, and the rest of the CDR3 is filled in from the germline J gene. Germline-derived CDR1 and CDR2 are DFQATT and SNEGSKA (reference sequence). CDR3 length equals 15 residues. V gave up 1 base and J gave up 5 bases; unmatched junction bases: 5.

In its sample, this clone was seen many times. The read ends 3 residues before the CDR3 terminus; that terminus is restored from the germline J gene. The chain has TRBV10-3 and TRBJ1-4, with 8 positions matching TRBD1. Germline V lookup: CDR1 ENHRY, CDR2 SYGVKD. V was pared by 5 bases and J by 3 bases, with 5 bases of the junction left unmatched. This CDR3 has 15 residues. The sequenced CDR3 bases are TGTGCCATCAGTACAGACAGGGGTTCTAATGAAAAA. It codes for CAISTDRGSNEK. The entire CDR3 sequence reads CAISTDRGSNEKLFF.

This clone has a count of ten or more. CDR3 amino acids: CASTGGQGFYNEQFF. Incomplete CDR3 DNA: TGTGCCAGCACCGGGGGACAGGGCTTCTACAATGAG. The chain couples TRBV12-3 or TRBV12-4 to TRBJ2-1, with TRBD1 matching over 9 bases. The CDR3 end lies 3 residues beyond the end of the read and is filled in from the germline J gene. With 7 bases clipped from V and 3 bases from J, the junction kept 7 bases outside the gene matches. This CDR3 comprises 15 residues.

This clone was detected many times. The observed sequence ends 3 residues before the CDR3 terminus, with the missing tail filled in from the germline J gene. The J gene is TRBJ2-3, the V gene TRBV5-1, with D possibly being TRBD1 (5 bases). Trimming removed 0 bases at V and 2 bases at J, with 19 bases between. Germline V lookup: CDR1 SGHRS, CDR2 YFSETQ. This CDR3 contains 18 residues. The part of the CDR3 DNA that was read is TGCGCCAGCAGCTTGGAATCCAGTCCCAGGGCGGTCACAGATACG. It encodes CASSLESSPRAVTDT. The complete CDR3 reads CASSLESSPRAVTDTQYF.

Comments on this clone: This clone may be a read error of a much larger clone one base away. The read falls 3 residues short of the CDR3 end, and the missing part is taken from the germline J gene. Other nucleotide sequences from this sample produce the same CDR3. The chain is built from TRBV7-9 and TRBJ1-3, with D unresolved. CDR1 SEHNR and CDR2 FQNEAQ come from the germline V gene (reference sequence). There are 14 residues in the CDR3. This chain's CDR3 is CASSPSARGNTIYF. The CDR3 bases that were read are TGTGCCAGCAGCCCATCTGCGCGCGGAAACACG.